This T cell receptor beta chain was documented in a study of blood T cell repertoires in COVID-19. This clone was seen a single time. CDR1 and CDR2 (germline): MNHEY, SVGAGI. There are 15 residues in the CDR3. V shed 6 bases and J 5 bases; nucleotides not matched to a gene: 4. Under the authors' procedure: By means of reference gene primer amplification, nucleated cell counts were estimated. Here immunoSEQ multiplex PCR was the method, and the copy in TCRdb shows in-frame clones only, minus some. The V and J calls and clone size were taken over from that table, and D and trimming were inferred from the DNA. The table lists approximately 410,000 clones, 70% to 90% of them singletons.

The V and J genes are TRBV6-5 and TRBJ1-6; the match to TRBD1 covers 10 bases. The sample was peripheral blood. The TCR originated in a woman in her twenties or thirties with active or convalescent COVID-19. CDR3 amino acids: CASRTGGEHNSPLHF. The CDR3 DNA reads TGTGCCAGCAGGACAGGGGGCGAACATAATTCACCCCTCCACTTT.